Each of the 14 T cell receptor beta chains below was sequenced from the same sample in a study of T cells in Graves' hyperthyroidism and ophthalmopathy. TCR beta CDR3 regions were amplified from RNA. The HTBI set primed first-round TCR CDR3 RT-PCR. Each CDR3 protein gets one entry after TCRdb re-called the multiplex PCR reads with MiXCR. The profile shows over 550,000 distinct CDR3 sequences, roughly 17% of them singletons. What was sequenced was blood. The receptors were sampled from a woman between 18 and 30 years old with Graves' hyperthyroidism.

This chain uses TRBV6-1 with TRBJ2-1; a weak D match, TRBD2 (6 bases). The CDR3 has 13 residues. Deletions cut 4 bases from V and 7 bases from J, with 11 bases between. The germline CDR1 and CDR2 sequences are MNHNS and SASEGT. CDR3 bases: TGTGCCAGCAGTGTGGTTCGGGGGAATGAGCAGTTCTTC. It specifies CASSVVRGNEQFF.

This clonotype has only a few counts. V and J are TRBV27 and TRBJ2-5; tentatively, D is TRBD1 or TRBD2 (6 bases each). V gave up 2 bases and J gave up 1 base, with 11 bases separating them. This CDR3 is built from 15 residues. CDR1 and CDR2 (germline): MNHEY, SMNVEV (reference sequence). CDR3 residues: CASSLGGGRQETQYF. The CDR3 DNA reads TGTGCCAGCAGTTTAGGTGGGGGGCGCCAAGAGACCCAGTACTTC.

Ten or more counts support this clonotype. V is TRBV5-1 and J is TRBJ2-1; 11 bases line up with TRBD2. CDR1 and CDR2 (germline): SGHRS, YFSETQ. The CDR3 loop spans 15 amino acids. The trim removed 1 base at V and 8 bases at J, leaving 5 bases unmatched. The CDR3 nucleotides are TGCGCCAGCAGCTTGATAGCGGGAGGGCCCGATGAGCAGTTCTTC. It is translated as CASSLIAGGPDEQFF.

This clonotype was counted a few times. This chain uses TRBV7-6 with TRBJ2-4; 12 bases are shared with TRBD1. This CDR3 has 21 residues. Trimming took 5 bases from V and 3 from J; bases not matched to a gene: 20. Per the germline V gene, CDR1 is SGHVS and CDR2 is FNYEAQ. In DNA, the CDR3 is TGTGCCAGCAGCCCTAGAGTCACGGGACAGGGGGCGGGAGTTGGCAAAAACATTCAGTACTTC. Protein: CASSPRVTGQGAGVGKNIQYF.

The chain recombines TRBV20-1 with TRBJ1-5; 10 bases are a match to TRBD1. Germline CDR1 DFQATT, CDR2 SNEGSKA (reference sequence). The CDR3 totals 14 residues. V lost 5 bases and J lost 2; bases outside the gene matches: 3. The CDR3 nucleotides read TGCAGTGCTGCCGGGACAGGGGGCAATCAGCCCCAGCATTTT. Encoded protein: CSAAGTGGNQPQHF.

In its sample, this clonotype was seen many times. This chain connects TRBV12-3 or TRBV12-4 to TRBJ1-1; no clear D gene. The V end was cut by 4 bases, the J end by 1 base, with 7 bases between. The CDR3 loop spans 13 amino acids. CDR3 bases: TGTGCCAGCAGTTGGAAATGGAACACTGAAGCTTTCTTT. Translated, it gives CASSWKWNTEAFF.

CDR3 sequence reads: CAWSGTGGKGAFF. The CDR3 DNA is TGTGCCTGGAGTGGGACAGGGGGTAAAGGGGCTTTCTTT. The chain carries TRBV30 and TRBJ1-1, with TRBD1 matching 10 bases. The CDR3 runs 13 residues. V shed 1 base and J 11 bases; nucleotides not matched to a gene: 7. CDR1 is GTSNPN and CDR2 is SVGIG in the germline V gene (reference sequence).

V is TRBV3-1 and J is TRBJ2-5; 8 bases fit TRBD1. Germline CDR1 and CDR2: LGHDT and YNNKEL (reference sequence). With V trimmed by 1 base and J by 5 bases, 9 bases remained unmatched. There are 16 residues in the CDR3. CDR3 amino acids: CASSQGGTGSGETQYF. CDR3 nucleotide sequence: TGTGCCAGCAGCCAAGGTGGGACAGGCTCGGGGGAGACCCAGTACTTC.

This clonotype was observed once. This chain links TRBV2 with TRBJ1-4; D might be TRBD1 (6 bases). CDR1 and CDR2 (germline): SNHLY, FYNNEI. V gave up 7 bases and J gave up 8 bases, with 17 bases separating them. This CDR3 comprises 14 residues. CDR3 coding DNA: TGTGCCAGCAAAAGGACAGAAGGTCGAGAAAAACTGTTTTTT. Encoded protein: CASKRTEGREKLFF.

As concerns this clonotype: This may come from a read error, since a much larger clone is one base off. The J gene is TRBJ2-3, the V gene TRBV18, with D uncertain. The DNA end favors TRBJ1-5, so the J call may be wrong. This CDR3 contains 15 residues. CDR1 and CDR2 (germline): KGHSH, LQKENI. CDR3 amino acids: CASSPPRPSTDTQHF. Here the CDR3 DNA reads TGTGCCAGCTCACCGCCGAGACCTAGCACAGATACGCAGCATTTT.

This clonotype was recorded at least ten times. The chain is built from TRBV9 and TRBJ1-2; D might be TRBD1 (5 bases). Deletions cut 3 bases from V and 0 bases from J, with 18 bases between. The CDR3 extends over 17 amino acids. The germline CDR1 and CDR2 sequences are SGDLS and YYNGEE. CDR3 bases: TGTGCCAGCAGCGAGACCGCCGGGACGGCAGCTAACTATGGCTACACCTTC. Amino acid sequence: CASSETAGTAANYGYTF. The full variable domain, rest sourced from reference TRBV9 and TRBJ1-2, is DSGVTQTPKHLITATGQRVTLRCSPRSGDLSVYWYQQSLDQGLQFLIQYYNGEERAKGNILERFSAQQFPDLHSELNLSSLELGDSALYFCASSETAGTAANYGYTFGSGTRLTVV.

This clonotype was found a few times. The rearrangement uses TRBV20-1 and TRBJ1-1; no clear D gene. The CDR3 runs 11 residues. V was clipped by 6 bases and J by 7 bases, with 12 bases between them. In germline, CDR1 is DFQATT, CDR2 SNEGSKA (reference sequence). The CDR3 DNA follows: TGCAGTGCGACGGGTGATGTTGAAGCTTTCTTT. This translates into CSATGDVEAFF.

The sample holds many counts of this clonotype. The rearrangement uses TRBV20-1 and TRBJ2-7; 10 nucleotides align to TRBD2. Germline V lookup: CDR1 DFQATT, CDR2 SNEGSKA (reference sequence). The CDR3 extends over 14 amino acids. J lost 6 bases, V lost 3 bases, and 8 bases had no gene match. CDR3 DNA sequence: TGCAGTGCTAGGGTGAGCGGGAGGGCAAGCGAGCAGTACTTC. Its protein product is CSARVSGRASEQYF.

The sample holds many counts of this clonotype. The chain employs TRBV14 and TRBJ2-5; 11 bases line up with TRBD2. The germline V gene has CDR1 SGHDN and CDR2 FVKESK. The CDR3 length is 15 residues. V was pared by 2 bases and J by 5 bases, with 4 bases of the junction left unmatched. The CDR3 loop reads CASSQLAGGPETQYF. The CDR3 region has the DNA TGTGCCAGCAGCCAACTAGCGGGGGGCCCTGAGACCCAGTACTTC.